The 15 T cell receptor beta chains listed next were all sequenced from one sample in a study of blood T cell repertoires in COVID-19. TCRdb's copy holds only in-frame clones and misses some; the assay was immunoSEQ multiplex PCR. The table records roughly 300,000 clones, roughly 91% of them present only once. Sequenced: peripheral blood. The receptors come from a woman in her twenties or thirties with COVID-19, enrolled during active disease.

This rearrangement joins TRBV18 to TRBJ1-5; 11 bases are shared with TRBD1. The V segment lost 4 bases and the J segment 4 bases; nucleotides outside the gene matches: 3. Germline V gene data show CDR1 as KGHSH and CDR2 as LQKENI. The CDR3 has 15 residues. CDR3 loop: CASSLGQGGNQPQHF. Written as DNA, the CDR3 is TGTGCCAGCTCACTGGGACAGGGGGGTAATCAGCCCCAGCATTTT.

CDR3 protein: CATSAPARGQETQYF. The CDR3 DNA is TGTGCCACCAGTGCCCCGGCCAGGGGGCAAGAGACCCAGTACTTC. The chain is built from TRBV24-1 and TRBJ2-5; TRBD1 agrees at 7 bases. V gave up 5 bases and J gave up 2 bases; unmatched junction bases: 7. The germline gives CDR1 KGHDR, CDR2 SFDVKD. The CDR3 extends over 15 amino acids.

Written as DNA, the CDR3 is TGTGCCAGCTCATTTGACAGTATGAACACTGAAGCTTTCTTT. As protein: CASSFDSMNTEAFF. The chain has TRBV18 and TRBJ1-1; possible D gene TRBD1, 5 bases. This CDR3 has 14 amino acids. Trimming pared 5 bases from V and 0 bases from J, leaving 10 bases between. Germline loops: CDR1 KGHSH, CDR2 LQKENI.

The CDR3 spells CASSSRDRPGYEQYF. DNA of the CDR3: TGTGCCAGCAGCTCCCGGGACAGACCAGGCTACGAGCAGTACTTC. The chain has TRBV11-2 and TRBJ2-7; 7 nucleotides match TRBD1. CDR1 is SGHAT and CDR2 is FQNNGV in the germline V gene. V lost 4 bases, J lost 3 bases, and 9 bases stayed unmatched. CDR3 size: 15 residues.

This clone was detected only once. The V gene is TRBV19, the J gene TRBJ1-5, with D unresolved. The CDR3 consists of 14 residues. V dropped 2 bases and J dropped 3 bases, with 8 bases sitting between them. Germline V gene sequence: CDR1 LNHDA, CDR2 SQIVND (reference sequence). CDR3: CASSILSLNQPQHF. The CDR3 DNA follows: TGTGCCAGTAGTATATTAAGCCTCAATCAGCCCCAGCATTTT.

The CDR3 DNA is TGCGCCAGCAGCTTGAACAGGGGTGAAAAACTGTTTTTT. Translation gives CASSLNRGEKLFF. The chain couples TRBV5-1 to TRBJ1-4; 7 bases match TRBD1. Germline lookup yields CDR1 SGHRS and CDR2 YFSETQ. V gave up 1 base and J gave up 7 bases; unmatched junction bases: 1. This CDR3 contains 13 residues.

This clone was recorded only once. The chain carries TRBV2 and TRBJ2-5, with D unclear. CDR3 size: 15 residues. Germline CDR1 is SNHLY and CDR2 is FYNNEI. V lost 1 base, J lost 4 bases, and 13 bases lay in between. The CDR3 bases are TGTGCCAGCAGTGAAGATATGAGGAGTGCAGAGACCCAGTACTTC. Amino acid sequence: CASSEDMRSAETQYF. Looking up the rest from reference TRBV2 and TRBJ2-5 gives the full variable domain: EPEVTQTPSHQVTQMGQEVILRCVPISNHLYFYWYRQILGQKVEFLVSFYNNEISEKSEIFDDQFSVERPDGSNFTLKIRSTKLEDSAMYFCASSEDMRSAETQYFGPGTRLLVL.

This rearrangement joins TRBV6-5 to TRBJ2-7, with unresolved D. CDR1 and CDR2 from the germline V gene are MNHEY and SVGAGI. There are 13 residues in the CDR3. The ends were cut back, 0 bases at V and 7 bases at J, with 10 bases in the middle. The CDR3 spells CASSYSIRSEQYF. CDR3 in DNA: TGTGCCAGCAGTTACTCGATTCGGAGTGAGCAGTACTTC.

This clone was seen only a few times. The J gene is TRBJ1-2, the V gene TRBV5-4; TRBD1 aligns across 9 bases. Germline V gene sequence: CDR1 SGHNT, CDR2 YYREEE (reference sequence). The CDR3 is 13 residues long. V shed 3 bases, J shed 8 bases, and the junction held 5 bases outside the gene matches. The CDR3 sequence: CASSSDRGDGYTF. CDR3 DNA: TGTGCCAGCAGCTCGGACAGGGGAGACGGCTACACCTTC.

The V call is TRBV14, the J call TRBJ1-2; D is uncertain. The V gene's germline CDR1 is SGHDN and CDR2 FVKESK. V lost 0 bases, J lost 6 bases, and 11 bases lay in between. The CDR3 loop spans 14 amino acids. The CDR3 bases are TGTGCCAGCAGCCAAGATAGCTTAAACGATGGCTACACCTTC. Translated, it gives CASSQDSLNDGYTF. The entire variable domain, with the rest obtained from reference TRBV14 and TRBJ1-2, is as follows: EAGVTQFPSHSVIEKGQTVTLRCDPISGHDNLYWYRRVMGKEIKFLLHFVKESKQDESGMPNNRFLAERTGGTYSTLKVQPAELEDSGVYFCASSQDSLNDGYTFGSGTRLTVV.

The chain recombines TRBV10-3 with TRBJ2-7; D may be TRBD1 (5 bases). This CDR3 has 15 amino acids. Trimming stripped 5 bases from V and 6 bases from J, with 20 bases between. Looked up from germline, CDR1 is ENHRY and CDR2 is SYGVKD. The CDR3 bases are TGTGCCATCAGTCCCACCCTGGTCAGGGCTGGCGAGCAGTACGTC. Residues: CAISPTLVRAGEQYV.

This rearrangement joins TRBV6-5 to TRBJ1-6; no firm D call. The CDR3 sequence is 14 residues long. Trimming pared 6 bases from V and 0 bases from J, leaving 6 bases between. Germline V gene lookup returns CDR1 MNHEY and CDR2 SVGAGI. This chain's CDR3 is CASRKSSYNSPLHF. In DNA, the CDR3 is TGTGCCAGCAGAAAGAGCTCCTATAATTCACCCCTCCACTTT.

The CDR3 DNA sequence: TGTGCCAGCAACCGGGGGGGAGGTAATTCACCCCTCCACTTT. It encodes CASNRGGGNSPLHF. The J gene is TRBJ1-6, the V gene TRBV27, with D possibly matching TRBD1 (5 bases). This CDR3 comprises 14 residues. Germline CDR1 MNHEY, CDR2 SMNVEV (reference sequence). Deletions cut 7 bases from V and 6 bases from J, with 13 bases between.

As concerns this clone: The sample has other DNA sequences that encode this CDR3 too. In DNA, the CDR3 is TGTGCCAGCAGCCTTCAGGGAGGGGAGACCCAGTACTTC. Translation gives CASSLQGGETQYF. The V call is TRBV28, the J call TRBJ2-5, with 7 bases matching TRBD2. V lost 6 bases and J lost 5; bases outside the gene matches: 6. Germline CDR1 and CDR2: MDHEN and SYDVKM. The CDR3 spans 13 residues.

The chain combines TRBV20-1 with TRBJ1-1, with 7 bases aligning to TRBD1. V gave up 3 bases and J gave up 11 bases; unmatched junction bases: 12. The CDR3 has 13 amino acids. Germline lookup yields CDR1 DFQATT and CDR2 SNEGSKA (reference sequence). The CDR3 reads CSASRDSSSGAFF. DNA of the CDR3: TGCAGTGCTAGTCGGGACAGTTCATCGGGCGCTTTCTTT.